The text below deals with one T cell receptor beta chain. This table comes from immunoSEQ multiplex PCR, and its TCRdb copy is limited to in-frame clones, with some not included. Counted here are about 1.5 million clones, 98% occurring once; the ten biggest clones make up roughly 0.42%. This record belongs to a study of shared clonotypes between healthy human individuals. Germline trimming cut 3 bases from V and 7 bases from J; bases unmatched to any gene: 11. CDR1 and CDR2 (germline): SGHRS, YFSETQ. The CDR3 runs 16 residues. This sequence originates from a man aged 30 to 39 in good health. The sequenced material came from naive CD4+ T cells sorted from blood. As to subset: CD45RA+ positively selected. The chain recombines TRBV5-1 with TRBJ1-4; 8 nucleotides match TRBD1. For the CDR3, the DNA is TGCGCCAGCAGCTCCGGGGTGGTACAGGGGGGTGAAAAACTGTTTTTT. Protein: CASSSGVVQGGEKLFF.